This T cell receptor (beta chain) appears in the sequencing data of a study of T cell repertoires in cytomegalovirus infection. Overall study: Public TCR beta signatures were indicative of both CMV infection and a matching HLA type. Study-wide points: Cumulative public TCR beta family frequency identified CMV carriers with the relevant HLA. The ex vivo response was dominated by HLA-C-restricted CMV-specific TCR beta clonotypes.

The CDR3 runs 14 residues. Germline values: CDR1 MDHEN, CDR2 SYDVKM. The V end lost 2 bases, the J end lost 7 bases, and 9 bases lay between the germline ends. This clonotype was detected only a few times. The target antigen is unknown. One entry per CDR3 protein results from TCRdb running MiXCR on the reads. The sample has around 900,000 distinct CDR3 sequences, 25% to 40% seen once. The clonotype originates from a human donor in good health (CMV status not recorded). Some clones in this sample may be carry-over from other donors' samples. The sequenced sample was cultured CD8+ T cells from PBMCs, obtained from culture after CMV antigen stimulation. The chain has TRBV28 and TRBJ1-6; D is uncertain. DNA for the CDR3: TGTGCCAGCAGTTTAGGAACAGACAATTCACCCCTCCACTTT. It translates to CASSLGTDNSPLHF. Full variable domain (rest looked up from reference TRBV28 and TRBJ1-6): DVKVTQSSRYLVKRTGEKVFLECVQDMDHENMFWYRQDPGLGLRLIYFSYDVKMKEKGDIPEGYSVSREKKERFSLILESASTNQTSMYLCASSLGTDNSPLHFGNGTRLTVT.